These 15 T cell receptor beta chains came from one sample sequenced in a study of T cell repertoires in cytomegalovirus infection. TCRdb redid the calling of the reads with MiXCR, one entry per CDR3 protein. The sample gives about 37,000 distinct CDR3 sequences, around half of which show up once; 90% is in the top ten. These receptors are not linked to any known antigen. The sequenced sample was CD8+ T cells from cultured PBMCs, obtained from culture after CMV antigen stimulation. Receptors originate from a human donor in good health (CMV status not recorded). Some clones in this sample may be carry-over from other donors' samples.

The chain is built from TRBV7-9 and TRBJ2-1; the D gene is possibly TRBD2 (5 bases). Germline lookup yields CDR1 SEHNR and CDR2 FQNEAQ (reference sequence). V gave up 1 base and J gave up 2 bases, with 18 bases separating them. The CDR3 contains 18 residues. CDR3 bases: TGTGCCAGCAGCTTAGAAATGGGCCGGGAAAGGCCCTACAATGAGCAGTTCTTC. Translating it yields CASSLEMGRERPYNEQFF.

A note on this clonotype: A much larger clone differs from this one at a single base, so this may be a read error. The chain carries TRBV27 and TRBJ1-1; D ambiguous. Germline lookup yields CDR1 MNHEY and CDR2 SMNVEV (reference sequence). This CDR3 is built from 15 residues. CDR3 loop: CASSLSVSKNTEACF. The CDR3 region has the DNA TGTGCCAGCAGTTTATCGGTCAGCAAGAACACTGAAGCTTGCTTT.

The rearrangement joins TRBV7-2 to TRBJ2-1; TRBD2 might be the D (5 bases). Germline V gene sequence: CDR1 SGHTA, CDR2 FQGNSA. V lost 4 bases, J lost 5 bases, and 9 bases lay in between. The CDR3 sequence is 13 residues long. The CDR3 coding sequence is TGTGCCAGCAGCTCACTAGGGAACAATGAGCAGTTCTTC. Its translation is CASSSLGNNEQFF. Full variable domain (remainder filled in from reference TRBV7-2 and TRBJ2-1): GAGVSQSPSNKVTEKGKDVELRCDPISGHTALYWYRQSLGQGLEFLIYFQGNSAPDKSGLPSDRFSAERTGGSVSTLTIQRTQQEDSAVYLCASSSLGNNEQFFGPGTRLTVL.

This clonotype is a singleton in its sample. One base away lies a much larger clone, so this may be a sequencing read error. The chain has TRBV12-3 or TRBV12-4 and TRBJ1-5; possible D gene TRBD1, 5 bases. The CDR3 covers 11 residues. The V end lost 4 bases, the J end lost 11 bases, and 9 bases lay between the germline ends. Here the CDR3 DNA reads TGTGCCAGCAGTTCAGGGACGACCCAGCATTTT. Translating it yields CASSSGTTQHF.

In this sample, this clonotype turned up many times. This chain uses TRBV7-2 with TRBJ2-1; 12 nucleotides align to TRBD2. This CDR3 has 16 amino acids. Germline loops: CDR1 SGHTA, CDR2 FQGNSA. V lost 4 bases to trimming and J lost 7 bases; unmatched junction nucleotides: 8. The CDR3 DNA reads TGTGCCAGCAGCTCCACCGGACTAGCGGGATTAAATGAGCAGTTCTTC. Residues: CASSSTGLAGLNEQFF.

The chain uses TRBV11-2 and TRBJ1-2; D uncertain. Germline lookup yields CDR1 SGHAT and CDR2 FQNNGV. This CDR3 is built from 14 residues. V shed 10 bases and J shed 7 bases, with 22 bases lying between them. The DNA for the CDR3 is TGTGCCATCAAGGCTTCCCGGGCGCCCTCTGGCTACACCTTC. It encodes CAIKASRAPSGYTF.

The chain couples TRBV7-3 to TRBJ1-1; D call uncertain. The CDR3 runs 13 residues. V gave up 5 bases and J gave up 0 bases, with 7 bases separating them. Germline V gene lookup returns CDR1 SGHTA and CDR2 FQGTGA. The CDR3 region is CASSMDVNTEAFF. The CDR3 DNA reads TGTGCCAGCAGCATGGACGTGAACACTGAAGCTTTCTTT.

This clonotype was seen a few times. The chain has TRBV10-3 and TRBJ2-5; 11 nucleotides line up with TRBD2. The CDR3 covers 18 residues. The ends lost 6 bases at V and 0 bases at J; junction bases unmatched: 12. Germline-derived CDR1 and CDR2 are ENHRY and SYGVKD. The DNA of the CDR3 is TGTGCCATCAGGGGAGGGGGACTAGCGGTAGAAGACCAAGAGACCCAGTACTTC. Its protein is CAIRGGGLAVEDQETQYF.

This chain joins TRBV5-1 and TRBJ1-2; D may be TRBD1 (6 bases). Germline values: CDR1 SGHRS, CDR2 YFSETQ. The CDR3 sequence is 18 residues long. Trimming took off 4 bases at V and 2 bases at J, with 24 bases between the two ends. This CDR3 reads CASSPPWTATPGNYGYTF. DNA of the CDR3: TGCGCCAGCAGCCCACCGTGGACAGCAACGCCTGGGAACTATGGCTACACCTTC.

V and J are TRBV7-8 and TRBJ2-3; D gene ambiguous. CDR3 length equals 12 residues. CDR1 SGHVS and CDR2 FQNEAQ come from the germline V gene. The V end lost 5 bases, the J end lost 5 bases, and 8 bases lay between the germline ends. This CDR3 is CASSRSIDTQYF. The CDR3 DNA reads TGTGCCAGCAGCCGATCAATAGATACGCAGTATTTT.

The genes are TRBV18 and TRBJ1-5; possibly TRBD1 for D (5 bases). The CDR3 has 15 residues. Germline V gene data show CDR1 as KGHSH and CDR2 as LQKENI. Between the trimmed V and J ends, which lost 2 bases and 4 bases, there was a span of 12 bases. The DNA for the CDR3 is TGTGCCAGCTCACCAGGGGGACTGAAGAATCAGCCCCAGCATTTT. Translation gives CASSPGGLKNQPQHF.

This clonotype was picked up a small number of times. The chain combines TRBV7-2 with TRBJ1-3; a possible D gene is TRBD1 (6 bases). The ends were cut back, 4 bases at V and 3 bases at J, with 10 bases in the middle. The CDR3 is 14 amino acids. CDR1 SGHTA and CDR2 FQGNSA come from the germline V gene. CDR3 protein: CASSSRTDGNTIYF. The CDR3 nucleotides read TGTGCCAGCAGCTCCCGGACAGATGGAAACACCATATATTTT.

Only a few counts were recorded for this clonotype. The rearrangement joins TRBV7-9 to TRBJ1-2, with D unclear. Looked up from germline, CDR1 is SEHNR and CDR2 is FQNEAQ (reference sequence). The CDR3 sequence is 14 residues long. V lost 6 bases and J lost 2, with 13 bases in between. This CDR3 reads CASRPTPMNYGYTF. Here the CDR3 DNA reads TGTGCCAGCAGACCGACCCCCATGAACTATGGCTACACCTTC.

This clonotype was counted between two and nine times. The J gene is TRBJ1-4, the V gene TRBV12-3 or TRBV12-4, with TRBD1 identical over 9 bases. CDR3 length: 14 amino acids. The V gene end was trimmed by 6 bases and the J gene end by 8 bases; junction bases not matched to a gene: 7. The CDR3 reads CASSPQGAMEKLFF. CDR3 DNA sequence: TGTGCCAGCAGCCCACAGGGGGCTATGGAAAAACTGTTTTTT.

The chain has TRBV19 and TRBJ1-4, with no clear D. Looked up from germline, CDR1 is LNHDA and CDR2 is SQIVND (reference sequence). The CDR3 runs to 15 residues. Trimming stripped 3 bases from V and 6 bases from J, with 14 bases between. The CDR3 protein is CASSIWRLYDEKLFF. In nucleotides, the CDR3 is TGTGCCAGTAGTATTTGGCGTCTTTACGATGAAAAACTGTTTTTT. Based on the CDR3 plus reference TRBV19 and TRBJ1-4, the full variable domain is DGGITQSPKYLFRKEGQNVTLSCEQNLNHDAMYWYRQDPGQGLRLIYYSQIVNDFQKGDIAEGYSVSREKKESFPLTVTSAQKNPTAFYLCASSIWRLYDEKLFFGSGTQLSVL.